This T cell receptor (beta chain) appears in the sequencing data of a study of OX40 agonist ivuxolimab in advanced cancers. Study-level background: Ivuxolimab, which targeted the costimulatory receptor OX40 (CD134), was an agonistic, fully human IgG2 monoclonal antibody. Intravenous ivuxolimab was administered to patients every 2 weeks at six dose levels: 0.01, 0.1, 0.3, 1.5, 3 and 10 mg/kg. Among the approximately 54 dose-escalation patients, about 20 had hepatocellular carcinoma, 15 or so melanoma, 9 renal cell carcinoma and 9 head and neck cancer. A male proportion of roughly 80% and a mean age of about 60 years, ranging from about 23 to 90, were recorded for the dose-escalation cohort. Patients were allowed to have had prior anti-PD-1, anti-PD-L1 or anti-CTLA-4 therapy, and around 40% of the dose-escalation patients had previously received checkpoint inhibitors. Partial responses occurred in three dose-escalation patients: two with cutaneous melanoma and one with hepatocellular carcinoma. Peripheral TCRbeta sequencing was intended to test whether TCR sequence diversity was altered and clonal T-cell expansion was caused by ivuxolimab. The monotherapy dose-escalation portion (N ≈ 52 patients) of the phase I ivuxolimab trial is reported in the paper.

Turning to this clone: Its antigen remains unidentified. No quality values exist for individual bases; no much larger clone is one base distant.

The germline V gene gives CDR1 as ENHRY and CDR2 as SYGVKD. Including cysteine and phenylalanine, the CDR3 has 14 amino acids. The only DNA kept is the CDR3, 42 bases in frame from the first base. V is pared back by 3 bases and J by 0 bases, with 9 bases lying between the germline termini. Overall study results and their limits: The antigen specificity of the peripheral T cells that underwent clonal expansion was not determined. Clonal expansion of both CD4+ and CD8+ blood T cells was observed from baseline to week 6 at doses 0.1 to 3.0 mg/kg. After ivuxolimab, expanded clones were on average more numerous among CD8+ T cells than among CD4+ T cells. Low levels of normalized T-cell clonal expansion were also seen in some patients who did not respond. Partial responders in the 0.1-3.0 mg/kg groups had among the lowest normalized peripheral clonal expansion, especially among CD8+ T cells.

Patients with autoimmune disease history or receiving systemic immunosuppression were excluded from the trial. In every dose cohort, peripheral blood was drawn for TCR sequencing at baseline, cycle 4 day 1, and cycle 7 day 1. The samples were drawn from a first-in-human, open-label, multicenter phase I dose-escalation trial of ivuxolimab. Adults with locally advanced or metastatic melanoma, renal cell, hepatocellular, or head and neck squamous cell carcinoma were enrolled in the trial. Before TCR sequencing, CD4+ and CD8+ T cells were separately sorted from peripheral blood. Genomic DNA was isolated from the sorted cells so that the TCRbeta CDR3 region could be sequenced. The immunoSEQ Assay was used for sequencing of TCRbeta CDR3 regions. TCRdb re-hosts the immuneACCESS table, in-frame sequences only. Its copies lack some clones; in the studies checked, an unresolved V gene accounts for under half of them, and the cause for the rest is not known. This sample is represented by about 48,000 clones; approximately 81% of them were singletons. The ten biggest clones cover about 9.8% of the sample.

The sample in question was CD4+ or CD8+ T cells sorted from blood, obtained in a trial of the OX40 agonist ivuxolimab. The sequence was collected from an adult with an advanced solid tumor such as melanoma, head and neck, liver or kidney cancer. The rearranged chain carries TRBV10-3 and TRBJ2-7; no D segment can be confidently identified. The DNA is as follows: TGTGCCATCAGTGACACTCTGAGCTCCTACGAGCAGTACTTC. Protein translation: CAISDTLSSYEQYF.